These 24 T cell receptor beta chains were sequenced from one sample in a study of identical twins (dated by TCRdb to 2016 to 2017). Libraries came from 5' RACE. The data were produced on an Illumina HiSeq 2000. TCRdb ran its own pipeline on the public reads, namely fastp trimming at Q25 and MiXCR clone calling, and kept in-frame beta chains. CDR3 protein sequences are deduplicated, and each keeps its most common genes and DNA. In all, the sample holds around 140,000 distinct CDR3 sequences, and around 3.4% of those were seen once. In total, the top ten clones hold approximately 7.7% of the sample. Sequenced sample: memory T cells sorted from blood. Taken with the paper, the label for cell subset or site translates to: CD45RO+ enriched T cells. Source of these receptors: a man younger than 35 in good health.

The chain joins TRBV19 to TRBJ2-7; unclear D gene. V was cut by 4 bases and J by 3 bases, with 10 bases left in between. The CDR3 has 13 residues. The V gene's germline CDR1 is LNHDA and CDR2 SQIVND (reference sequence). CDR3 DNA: TGTGCCAGTAGTAACCGGGCAGACTACGAGCAGTACTTC. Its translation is CASSNRADYEQYF.

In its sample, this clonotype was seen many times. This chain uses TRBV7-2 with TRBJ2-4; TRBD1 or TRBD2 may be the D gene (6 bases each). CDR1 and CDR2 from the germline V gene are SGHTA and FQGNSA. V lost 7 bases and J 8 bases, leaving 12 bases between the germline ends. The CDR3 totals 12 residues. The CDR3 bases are TGTGCCAGCAAGGGGGGCGGGGACATTCAGTACTTC. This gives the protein CASKGGGDIQYF.

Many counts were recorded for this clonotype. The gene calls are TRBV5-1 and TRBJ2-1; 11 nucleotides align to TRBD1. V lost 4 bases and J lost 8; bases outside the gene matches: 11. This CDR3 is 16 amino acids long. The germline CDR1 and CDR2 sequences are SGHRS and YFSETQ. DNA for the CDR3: TGCGCCAGCAGCCGATCCCCGGGACAGGGGGGCGATGAGCAGTTCTTC. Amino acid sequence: CASSRSPGQGGDEQFF. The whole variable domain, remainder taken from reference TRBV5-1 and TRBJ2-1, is KAGVTQTPRYLIKTRGQQVTLSCSPISGHRSVSWYQQTPGQGLQFLFEYFSETQRNKGNFPGRFSGRQFSNSRSEMNVSTLELGDSALYLCASSRSPGQGGDEQFFGPGTRLTVL.

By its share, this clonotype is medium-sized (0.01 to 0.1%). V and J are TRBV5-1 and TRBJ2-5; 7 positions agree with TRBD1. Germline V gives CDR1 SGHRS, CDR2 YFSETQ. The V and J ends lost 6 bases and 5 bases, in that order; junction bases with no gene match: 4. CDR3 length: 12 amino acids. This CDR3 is CASTQQGETQYF. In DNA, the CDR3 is TGCGCCAGCACACAACAGGGGGAGACCCAGTACTTC.

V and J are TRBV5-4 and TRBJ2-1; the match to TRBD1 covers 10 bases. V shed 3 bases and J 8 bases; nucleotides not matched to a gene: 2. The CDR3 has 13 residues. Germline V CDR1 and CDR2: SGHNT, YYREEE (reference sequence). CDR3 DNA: TGTGCCAGCAGCTGGGACAGGGGAGATGAGCAGTTCTTC. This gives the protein CASSWDRGDEQFF.

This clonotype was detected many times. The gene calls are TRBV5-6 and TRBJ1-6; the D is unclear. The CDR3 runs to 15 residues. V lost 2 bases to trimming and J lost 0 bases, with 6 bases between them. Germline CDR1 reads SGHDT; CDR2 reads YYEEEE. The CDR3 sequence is CASSFDSSYNSPLHF. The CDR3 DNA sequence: TGTGCCAGCAGCTTCGATTCCTCCTATAATTCACCCCTCCACTTT.

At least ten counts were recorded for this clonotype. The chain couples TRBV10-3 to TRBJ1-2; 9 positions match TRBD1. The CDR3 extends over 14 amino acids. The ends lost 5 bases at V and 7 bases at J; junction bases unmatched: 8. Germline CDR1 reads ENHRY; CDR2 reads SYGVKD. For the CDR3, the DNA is TGTGCCATCAGTAGGACAGGGGAGACCAGTGGCTACACCTTC. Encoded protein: CAISRTGETSGYTF.

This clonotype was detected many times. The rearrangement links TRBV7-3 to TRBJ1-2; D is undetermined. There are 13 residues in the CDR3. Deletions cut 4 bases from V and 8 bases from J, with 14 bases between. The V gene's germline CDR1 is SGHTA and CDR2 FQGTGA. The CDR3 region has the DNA TGTGCCAGCAGCTATCGGGTTGGGGAAGGCTACACCTTC. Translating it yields CASSYRVGEGYTF.

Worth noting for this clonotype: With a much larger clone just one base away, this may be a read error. The CDR3 bases are TGTGCCAGTAGTATGGTCCGGACAGCCTTCGGCACAGATGCGCAGTATTTT. This codes for CASSMVRTAFGTDAQYF. The gene calls are TRBV19 and TRBJ2-3; weak D call: TRBD1 (6 bases). Germline-derived CDR1 and CDR2 are LNHDA and SQIVND (reference sequence). The CDR3 is 17 residues long.

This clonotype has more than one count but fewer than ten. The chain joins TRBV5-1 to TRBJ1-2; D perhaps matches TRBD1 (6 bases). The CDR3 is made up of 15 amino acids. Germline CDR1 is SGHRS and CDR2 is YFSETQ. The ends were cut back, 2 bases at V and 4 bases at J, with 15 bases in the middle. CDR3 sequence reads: CASSLGTTLGYGYTF. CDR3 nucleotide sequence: TGCGCCAGCAGCTTAGGGACAACCTTGGGCTATGGCTACACCTTC.

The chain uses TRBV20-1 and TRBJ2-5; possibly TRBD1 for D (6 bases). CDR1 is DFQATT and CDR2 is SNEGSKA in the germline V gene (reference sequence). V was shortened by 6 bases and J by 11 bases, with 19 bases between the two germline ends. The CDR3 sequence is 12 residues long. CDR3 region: CSADWEQGLQYF. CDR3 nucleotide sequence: TGCAGTGCGGACTGGGAACAGGGTTTGCAGTACTTC.

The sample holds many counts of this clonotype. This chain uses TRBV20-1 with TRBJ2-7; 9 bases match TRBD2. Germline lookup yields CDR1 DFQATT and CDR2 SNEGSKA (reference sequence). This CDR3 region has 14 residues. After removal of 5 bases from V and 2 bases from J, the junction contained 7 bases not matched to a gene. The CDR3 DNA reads TGCAGTGCTGGCTCTAGCGGGGCCACCTACGAGCAGTACTTC. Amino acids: CSAGSSGATYEQYF.

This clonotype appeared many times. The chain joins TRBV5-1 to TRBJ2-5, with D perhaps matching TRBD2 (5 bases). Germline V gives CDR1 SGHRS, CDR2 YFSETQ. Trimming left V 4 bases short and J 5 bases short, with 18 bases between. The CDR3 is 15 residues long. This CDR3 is CASSVTGNIMETQYF. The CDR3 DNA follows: TGCGCCAGCAGCGTAACCGGGAACATCATGGAGACCCAGTACTTC.

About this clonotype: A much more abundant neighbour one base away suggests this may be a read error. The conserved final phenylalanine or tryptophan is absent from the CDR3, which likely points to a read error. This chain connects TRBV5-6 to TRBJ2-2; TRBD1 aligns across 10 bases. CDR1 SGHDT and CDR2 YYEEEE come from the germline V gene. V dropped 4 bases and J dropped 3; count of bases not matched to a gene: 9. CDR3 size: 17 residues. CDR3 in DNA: TGTGCCAGCAGCCAGACACCGGGACAGGGGTACACCGGGGAGCTGTTTTCT. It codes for CASSQTPGQGYTGELFS.

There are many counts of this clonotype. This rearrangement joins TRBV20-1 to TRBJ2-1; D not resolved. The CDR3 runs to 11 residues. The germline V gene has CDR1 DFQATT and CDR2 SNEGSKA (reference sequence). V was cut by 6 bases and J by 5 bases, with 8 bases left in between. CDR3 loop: CSARSDNEQFF. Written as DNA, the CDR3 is TGCAGTGCCAGGAGCGACAATGAGCAGTTCTTC.

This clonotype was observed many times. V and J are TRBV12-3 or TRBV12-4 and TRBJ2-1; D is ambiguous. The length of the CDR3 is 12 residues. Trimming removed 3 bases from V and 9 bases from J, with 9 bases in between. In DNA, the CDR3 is TGTGCCAGCAGTTTGAGTTGGAGTGAGCAGTTCTTC. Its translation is CASSLSWSEQFF.

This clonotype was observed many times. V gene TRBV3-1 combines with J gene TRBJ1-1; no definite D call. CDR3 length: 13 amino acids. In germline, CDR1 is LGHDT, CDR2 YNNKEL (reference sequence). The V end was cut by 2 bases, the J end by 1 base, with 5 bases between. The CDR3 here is CASSQRQNTEAFF. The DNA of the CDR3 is TGTGCCAGCAGCCAAAGACAGAACACTGAAGCTTTCTTT.

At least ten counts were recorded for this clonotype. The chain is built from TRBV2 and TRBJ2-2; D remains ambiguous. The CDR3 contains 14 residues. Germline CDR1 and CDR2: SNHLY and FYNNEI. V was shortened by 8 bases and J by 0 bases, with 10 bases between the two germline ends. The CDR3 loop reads CASHGYANTGELFF. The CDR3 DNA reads TGTGCCAGCCACGGATACGCGAACACCGGGGAGCTGTTTTTT.

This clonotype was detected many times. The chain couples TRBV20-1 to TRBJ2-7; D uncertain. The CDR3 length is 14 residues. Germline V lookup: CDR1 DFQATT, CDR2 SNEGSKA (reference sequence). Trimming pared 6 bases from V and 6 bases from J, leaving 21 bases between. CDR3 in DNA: TGCAGTGCCCTGAAGACCCGGGCCCCGGCCGAGCAGTACTTC. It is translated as CSALKTRAPAEQYF.

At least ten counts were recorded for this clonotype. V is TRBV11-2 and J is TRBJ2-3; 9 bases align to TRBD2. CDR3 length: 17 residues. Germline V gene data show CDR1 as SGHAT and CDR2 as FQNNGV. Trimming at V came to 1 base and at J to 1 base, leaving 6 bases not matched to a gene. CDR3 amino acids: CASSLVLAGTGTDTQYF. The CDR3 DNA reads TGTGCCAGCAGCTTAGTCCTAGCGGGAACAGGCACAGATACGCAGTATTTT.

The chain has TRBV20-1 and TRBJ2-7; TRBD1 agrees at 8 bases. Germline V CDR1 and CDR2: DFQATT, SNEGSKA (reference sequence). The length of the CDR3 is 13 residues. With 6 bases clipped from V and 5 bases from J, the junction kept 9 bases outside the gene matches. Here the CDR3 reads CSATDRGVDEQYF. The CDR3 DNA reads TGCAGTGCCACTGACAGGGGAGTAGACGAGCAGTACTTC.

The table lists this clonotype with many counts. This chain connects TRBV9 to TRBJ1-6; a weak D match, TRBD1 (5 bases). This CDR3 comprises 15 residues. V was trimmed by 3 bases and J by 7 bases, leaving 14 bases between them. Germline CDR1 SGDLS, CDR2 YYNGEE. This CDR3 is CASSGLDTANSPLHF. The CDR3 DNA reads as TGTGCCAGCAGCGGCCTGGACACTGCAAATTCACCCCTCCACTTT.

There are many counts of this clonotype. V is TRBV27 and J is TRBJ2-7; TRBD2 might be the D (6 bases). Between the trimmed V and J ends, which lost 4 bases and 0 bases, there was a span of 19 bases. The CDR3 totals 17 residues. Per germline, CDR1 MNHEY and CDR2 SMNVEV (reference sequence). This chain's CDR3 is CASSSIVPGGVSYEQYV. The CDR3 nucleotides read TGTGCCAGCAGTTCAATAGTACCCGGAGGGGTCTCCTACGAGCAGTACGTC.

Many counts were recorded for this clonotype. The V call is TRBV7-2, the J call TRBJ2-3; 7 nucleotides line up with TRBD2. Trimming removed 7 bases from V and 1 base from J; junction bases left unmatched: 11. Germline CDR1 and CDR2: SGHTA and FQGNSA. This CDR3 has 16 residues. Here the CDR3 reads CASNLGGGRGTDTQYF. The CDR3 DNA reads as TGTGCCAGCAACTTGGGGGGAGGGAGGGGCACAGATACGCAGTATTTT.